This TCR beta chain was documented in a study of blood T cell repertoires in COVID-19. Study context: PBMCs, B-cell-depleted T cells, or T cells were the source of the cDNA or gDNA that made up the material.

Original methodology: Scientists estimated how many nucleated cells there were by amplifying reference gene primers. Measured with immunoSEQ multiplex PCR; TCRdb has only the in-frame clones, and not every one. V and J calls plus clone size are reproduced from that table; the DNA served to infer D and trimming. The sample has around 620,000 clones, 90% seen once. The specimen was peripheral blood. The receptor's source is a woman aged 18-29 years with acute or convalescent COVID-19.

In DNA form, the CDR3 reads TGTGCCAGCAGCTTAGGCGGAGGGTGGAATCAGCCCCAGCATTTT. Translated: CASSLGGGWNQPQHF. This rearrangement joins TRBV13 to TRBJ1-5, with no clear D. The germline V gene has CDR1 PRHDT and CDR2 FYEKMQ (reference sequence). The CDR3 covers 15 residues. V was pared by 0 bases and J by 4 bases, with 10 bases between.